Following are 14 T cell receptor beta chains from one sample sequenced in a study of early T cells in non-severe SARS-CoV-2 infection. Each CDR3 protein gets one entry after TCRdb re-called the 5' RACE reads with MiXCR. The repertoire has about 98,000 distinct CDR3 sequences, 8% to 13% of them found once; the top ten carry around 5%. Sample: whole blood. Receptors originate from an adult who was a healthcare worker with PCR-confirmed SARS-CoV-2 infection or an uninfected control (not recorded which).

The CDR3 reads CASSHQSGPRRDTQYF. The CDR3 nucleotides are TGCGCCAGCAGCCACCAATCGGGACCCAGACGGGATACGCAGTATTTT. V is TRBV5-1 and J is TRBJ2-3; D tentatively reads TRBD1 or TRBD2 (5 bases each). From germline, CDR1 is SGHRS and CDR2 YFSETQ. The CDR3 is made up of 16 amino acids. Trimming left V 4 bases short and J 6 bases short, with 21 bases between. The full variable domain, completed using reference TRBV5-1 and TRBJ2-3, is KAGVTQTPRYLIKTRGQQVTLSCSPISGHRSVSWYQQTPGQGLQFLFEYFSETQRNKGNFPGRFSGRQFSNSRSEMNVSTLELGDSALYLCASSHQSGPRRDTQYFGPGTRLTVL.

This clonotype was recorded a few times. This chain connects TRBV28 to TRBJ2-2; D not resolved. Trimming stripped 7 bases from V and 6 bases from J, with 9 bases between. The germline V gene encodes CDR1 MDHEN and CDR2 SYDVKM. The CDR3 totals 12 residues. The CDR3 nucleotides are TGTGCCAGCATGGTAGTTGCCGGGGAGCTGTTTTTT. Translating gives CASMVVAGELFF.

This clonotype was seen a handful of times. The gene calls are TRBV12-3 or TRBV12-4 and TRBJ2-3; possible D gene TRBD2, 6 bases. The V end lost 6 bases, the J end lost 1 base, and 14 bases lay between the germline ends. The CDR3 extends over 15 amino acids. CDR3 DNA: TGTGCCAGCAGAGGAAGCGGGCTCGGCACAGATACGCAGTATTTT. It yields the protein CASRGSGLGTDTQYF.

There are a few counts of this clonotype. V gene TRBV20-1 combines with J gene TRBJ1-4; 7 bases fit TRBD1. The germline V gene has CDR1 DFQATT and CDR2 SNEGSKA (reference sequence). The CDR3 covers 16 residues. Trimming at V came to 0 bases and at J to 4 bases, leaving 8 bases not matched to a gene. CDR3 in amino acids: CSARDLGTANNEKLFF. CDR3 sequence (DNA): TGCAGTGCTAGAGATCTGGGGACAGCTAATAATGAAAAACTGTTTTTT.

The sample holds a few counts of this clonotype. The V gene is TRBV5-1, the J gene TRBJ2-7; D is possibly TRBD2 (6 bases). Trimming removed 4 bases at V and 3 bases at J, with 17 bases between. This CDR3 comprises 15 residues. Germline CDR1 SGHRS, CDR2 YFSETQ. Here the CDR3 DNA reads TGCGCCAGCAGCCCCTATGACACGGGGGTCTACGAGCAGTACTTC. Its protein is CASSPYDTGVYEQYF.

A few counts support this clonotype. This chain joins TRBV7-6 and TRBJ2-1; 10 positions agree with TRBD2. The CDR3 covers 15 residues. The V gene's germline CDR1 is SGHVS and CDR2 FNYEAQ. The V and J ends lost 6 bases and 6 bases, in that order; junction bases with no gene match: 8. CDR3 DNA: TGTGCCAGCAGTCCCACCCGGACTAGCGGCAATGAGCAGTTCTTC. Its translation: CASSPTRTSGNEQFF. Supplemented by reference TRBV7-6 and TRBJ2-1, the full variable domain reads GAGVSQSPRYKVTKRGQDVALRCDPISGHVSLYWYRQALGQGPEFLTYFNYEAQQDKSGLPNDRFSAERPEGSISTLTIQRTEQRDSAMYRCASSPTRTSGNEQFFGPGTRLTVL.

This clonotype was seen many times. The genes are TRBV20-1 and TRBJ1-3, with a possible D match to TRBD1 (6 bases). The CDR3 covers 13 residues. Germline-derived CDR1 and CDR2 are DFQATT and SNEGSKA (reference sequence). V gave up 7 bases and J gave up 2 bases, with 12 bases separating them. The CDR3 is CSGTAGTGNTIYF. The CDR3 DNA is TGCAGTGGGACAGCAGGAACTGGAAACACCATATATTTT.

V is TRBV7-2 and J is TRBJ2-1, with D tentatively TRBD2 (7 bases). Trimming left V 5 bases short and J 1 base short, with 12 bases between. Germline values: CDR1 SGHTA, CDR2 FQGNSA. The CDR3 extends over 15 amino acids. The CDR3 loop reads CASSPRGPSYNEQFF. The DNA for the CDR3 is TGTGCCAGCAGCCCGCGGGGGCCTTCCTACAATGAGCAGTTCTTC.

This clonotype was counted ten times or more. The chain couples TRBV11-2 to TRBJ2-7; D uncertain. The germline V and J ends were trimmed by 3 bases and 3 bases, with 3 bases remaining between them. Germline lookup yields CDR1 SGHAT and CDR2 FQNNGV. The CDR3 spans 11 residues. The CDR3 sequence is CASSFNYEQYF. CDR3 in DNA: TGTGCCAGCAGCTTCAACTACGAGCAGTACTTC.

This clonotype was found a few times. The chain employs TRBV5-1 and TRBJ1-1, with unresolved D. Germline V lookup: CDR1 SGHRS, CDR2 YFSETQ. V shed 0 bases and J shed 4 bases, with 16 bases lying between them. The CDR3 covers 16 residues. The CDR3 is CASSLDNSGVGTEAFF. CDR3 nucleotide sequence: TGCGCCAGCAGCTTGGATAACTCCGGGGTAGGCACTGAAGCTTTCTTT.

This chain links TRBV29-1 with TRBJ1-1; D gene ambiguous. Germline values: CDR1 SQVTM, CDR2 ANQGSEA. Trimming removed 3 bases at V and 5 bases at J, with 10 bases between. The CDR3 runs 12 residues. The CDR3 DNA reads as TGCAGCGTTGATGGGTTGGGGACTGAAGCTTTCTTT. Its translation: CSVDGLGTEAFF.

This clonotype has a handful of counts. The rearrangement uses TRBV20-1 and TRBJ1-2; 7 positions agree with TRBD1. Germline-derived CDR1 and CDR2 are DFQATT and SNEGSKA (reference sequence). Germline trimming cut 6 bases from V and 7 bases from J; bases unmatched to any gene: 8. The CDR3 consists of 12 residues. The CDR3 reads CSAGDRAPGYTF. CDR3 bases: TGCAGTGCCGGTGACAGGGCTCCTGGCTACACCTTC.

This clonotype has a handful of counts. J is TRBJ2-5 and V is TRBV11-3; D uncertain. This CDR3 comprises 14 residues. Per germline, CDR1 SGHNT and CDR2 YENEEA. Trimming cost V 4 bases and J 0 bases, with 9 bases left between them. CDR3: CASSSNLNQETQYF. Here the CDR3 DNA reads TGTGCCAGCAGCTCAAACCTCAACCAAGAGACCCAGTACTTC.

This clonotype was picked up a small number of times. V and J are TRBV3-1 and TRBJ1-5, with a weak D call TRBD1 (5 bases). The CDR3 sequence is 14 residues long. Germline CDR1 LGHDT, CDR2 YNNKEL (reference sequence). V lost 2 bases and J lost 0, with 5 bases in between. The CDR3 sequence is CASSQRGSNQPQHF. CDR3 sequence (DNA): TGTGCCAGCAGCCAAAGGGGTAGCAATCAGCCCCAGCATTTT.